This T cell receptor beta chain was profiled in a study of cytomegalovirus exposure and HLA in healthy donors. Libraries were prepared by immunoSEQ multiplex PCR; TCRdb keeps only in-frame clonotypes and omits some of them. The sample records roughly 73,000 clones, 90% to 95% being singletons. Regarding the study as a whole: The authors listed approximately 160 TCR beta chains as cytomegalovirus-associated. Later, an analysis found that TCR clusters from the first cohort tended to co-occur in the roughly 110 validation repertoires.

Germline CDR1 is LNHNV and CDR2 is YYDKDF (reference sequence). This CDR3 has 15 residues. Trimming removed 4 bases from V and 3 bases from J, with 13 bases in between. Turning to this clone: Antigen unknown.

The study drew the donors from its approximately 110-subject validation cohort, separate from the roughly 700-subject first cohort. This chain joins TRBV15 and TRBJ1-5; D call uncertain. The material sequenced was PBMCs. This TCR came from a man aged 18-30 years in good health and CMV-seronegative. CDR3 sequence reads: CATSTLDGLNQPQHF. CDR3 nucleotides: TGTGCCACCAGCACCCTCGACGGACTCAATCAGCCCCAGCATTTT.